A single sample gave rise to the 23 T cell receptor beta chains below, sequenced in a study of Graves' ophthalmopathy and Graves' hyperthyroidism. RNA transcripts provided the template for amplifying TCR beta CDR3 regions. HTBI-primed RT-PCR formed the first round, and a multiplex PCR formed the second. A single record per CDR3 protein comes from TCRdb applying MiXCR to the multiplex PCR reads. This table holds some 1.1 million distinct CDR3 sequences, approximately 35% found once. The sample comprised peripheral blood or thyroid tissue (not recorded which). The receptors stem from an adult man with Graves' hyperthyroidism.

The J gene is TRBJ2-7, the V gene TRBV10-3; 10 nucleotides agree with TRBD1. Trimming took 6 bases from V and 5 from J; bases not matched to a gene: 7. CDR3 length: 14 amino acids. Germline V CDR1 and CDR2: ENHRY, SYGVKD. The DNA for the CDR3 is TGTGCCATCAGGACCGGGACAGGGGCCCACGAGCAGTACTTC. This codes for CAIRTGTGAHEQYF.

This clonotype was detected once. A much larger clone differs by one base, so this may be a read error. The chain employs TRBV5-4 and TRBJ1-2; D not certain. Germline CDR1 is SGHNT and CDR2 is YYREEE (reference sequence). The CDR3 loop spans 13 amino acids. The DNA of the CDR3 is TGTGCCAGCAGCTTGAGGTTGAACTATGACTACACCTTC. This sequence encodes CASSLRLNYDYTF.

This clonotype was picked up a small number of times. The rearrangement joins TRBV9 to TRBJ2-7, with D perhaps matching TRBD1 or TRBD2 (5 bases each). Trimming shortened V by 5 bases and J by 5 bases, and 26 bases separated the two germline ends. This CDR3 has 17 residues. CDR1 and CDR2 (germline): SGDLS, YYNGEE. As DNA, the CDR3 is TGTGCCAGCAGACTACCCAATCCCGGGACCGCGCTCGACGAGCAGTACTTC. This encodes CASRLPNPGTALDEQYF.

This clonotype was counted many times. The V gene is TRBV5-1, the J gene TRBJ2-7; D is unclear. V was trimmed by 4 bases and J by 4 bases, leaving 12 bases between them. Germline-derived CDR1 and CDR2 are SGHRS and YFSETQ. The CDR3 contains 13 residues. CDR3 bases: TGCGCCAGCAGCATCCGTCCTAATTACGAGCAGTACTTC. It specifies CASSIRPNYEQYF.

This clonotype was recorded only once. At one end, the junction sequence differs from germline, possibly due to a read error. The CDR3 loop reads CASSPMVSGETQYF. The CDR3 nucleotides are TGCGCCAGCAGCCCTATGGTGTCGGGGGAGACCCAGTACTTC. The chain recombines TRBV7-2 with TRBJ2-5; tentatively, D is TRBD2 (5 bases). The germline CDR1 and CDR2 sequences are SGHTA and FQGNSA. The CDR3 is 14 amino acids.

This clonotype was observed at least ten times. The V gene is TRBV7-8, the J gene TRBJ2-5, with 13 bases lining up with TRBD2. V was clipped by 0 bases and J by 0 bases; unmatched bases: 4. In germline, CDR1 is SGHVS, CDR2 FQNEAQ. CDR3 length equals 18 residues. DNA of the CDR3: TGTGCCAGCAGCTTAGCGTGGACTAGCGGGGGCCACCAAGAGACCCAGTACTTC. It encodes CASSLAWTSGGHQETQYF.

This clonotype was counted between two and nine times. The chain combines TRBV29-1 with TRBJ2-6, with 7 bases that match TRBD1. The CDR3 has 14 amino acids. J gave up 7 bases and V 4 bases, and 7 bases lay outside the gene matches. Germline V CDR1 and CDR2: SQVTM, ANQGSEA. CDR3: CSVGQGWGANVLTF. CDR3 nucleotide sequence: TGCAGCGTTGGACAGGGATGGGGAGCCAACGTCCTGACTTTC. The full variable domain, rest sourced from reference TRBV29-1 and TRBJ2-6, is SAVISQKPSRDICQRGTSLTIQCQVDSQVTMMFWYRQQPGQSLTLIATANQGSEATYESGFVIDKFPISRPNLTFSTLTVSNMSPEDSSIYLCSVGQGWGANVLTFGAGSRLTVL.

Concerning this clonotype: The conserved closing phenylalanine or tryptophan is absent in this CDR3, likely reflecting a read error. In nucleotides, the CDR3 is TGTGCCAGCAGTTTCGGGGGGGCCCAAGAGACCCAGTACTTA. Translation gives CASSFGGAQETQYL. This rearrangement joins TRBV25-1 to TRBJ2-5; 8 bases are a match to TRBD2. Germline V gene lookup returns CDR1 MGHDK and CDR2 SYGVNS. The length of the CDR3 is 14 residues. V lost 5 bases, J lost 1 base, and 3 bases stayed unmatched.

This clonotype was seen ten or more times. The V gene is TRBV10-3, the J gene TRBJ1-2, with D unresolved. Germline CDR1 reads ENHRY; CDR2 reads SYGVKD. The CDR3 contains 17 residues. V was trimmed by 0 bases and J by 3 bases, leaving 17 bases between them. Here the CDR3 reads CAISESRWSPRYYGYTF. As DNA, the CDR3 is TGTGCCATCAGTGAGTCGAGATGGAGCCCCCGGTACTATGGCTACACCTTC.

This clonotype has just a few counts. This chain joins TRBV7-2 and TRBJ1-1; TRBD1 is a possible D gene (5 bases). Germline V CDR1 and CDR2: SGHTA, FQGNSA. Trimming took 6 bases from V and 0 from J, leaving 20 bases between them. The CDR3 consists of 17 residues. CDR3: CASSLDGARGVNTEAFF. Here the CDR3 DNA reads TGTGCCAGCAGTTTGGATGGGGCGCGAGGGGTGAACACTGAAGCTTTCTTT.

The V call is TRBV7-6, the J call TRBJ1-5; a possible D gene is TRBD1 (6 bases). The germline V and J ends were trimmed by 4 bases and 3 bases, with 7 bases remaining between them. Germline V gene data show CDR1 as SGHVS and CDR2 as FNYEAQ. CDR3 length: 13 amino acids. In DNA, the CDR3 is TGTGCCAGCAGCTCGGGGGCCAATCAGCCCCAGCATTTT. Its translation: CASSSGANQPQHF.

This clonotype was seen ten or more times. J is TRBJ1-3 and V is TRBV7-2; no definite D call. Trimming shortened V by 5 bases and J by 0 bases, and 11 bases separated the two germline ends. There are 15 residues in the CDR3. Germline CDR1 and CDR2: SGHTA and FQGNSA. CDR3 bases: TGTGCCAGCAGCACCTACAGCAGCTCTGGAAACACCATATATTTT. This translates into CASSTYSSSGNTIYF.

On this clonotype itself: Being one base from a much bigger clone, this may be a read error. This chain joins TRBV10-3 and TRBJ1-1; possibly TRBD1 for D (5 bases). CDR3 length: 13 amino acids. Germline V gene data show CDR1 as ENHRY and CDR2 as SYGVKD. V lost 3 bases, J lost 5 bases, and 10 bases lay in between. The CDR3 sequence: CAISDGWGTEAFF. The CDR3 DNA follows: TGTGCCATCAGTGACGGATGGGGGACTGAAGCTTTCTTT.

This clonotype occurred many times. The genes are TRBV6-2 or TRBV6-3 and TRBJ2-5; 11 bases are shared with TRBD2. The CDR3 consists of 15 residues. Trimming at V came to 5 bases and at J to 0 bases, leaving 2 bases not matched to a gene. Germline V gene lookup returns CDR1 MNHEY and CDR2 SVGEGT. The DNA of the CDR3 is TGTGCCAGCAGTCCGGGACTAGCGGACCAAGAGACCCAGTACTTC. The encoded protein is CASSPGLADQETQYF.

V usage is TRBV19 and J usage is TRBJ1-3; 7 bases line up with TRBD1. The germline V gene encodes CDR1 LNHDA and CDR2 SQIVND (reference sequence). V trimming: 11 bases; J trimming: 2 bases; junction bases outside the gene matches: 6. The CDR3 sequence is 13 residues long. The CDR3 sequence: CAWSRGPGNTIYF. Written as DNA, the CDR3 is TGTGCCTGGAGTAGGGGGCCTGGAAACACCATATATTTT.

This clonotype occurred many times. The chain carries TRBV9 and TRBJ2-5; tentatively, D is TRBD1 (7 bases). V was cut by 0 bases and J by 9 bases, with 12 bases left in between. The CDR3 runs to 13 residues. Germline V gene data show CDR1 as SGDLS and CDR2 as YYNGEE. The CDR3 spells CASSVAARGAQYF. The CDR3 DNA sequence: TGTGCCAGCAGCGTAGCTGCCAGGGGGGCCCAGTACTTC.

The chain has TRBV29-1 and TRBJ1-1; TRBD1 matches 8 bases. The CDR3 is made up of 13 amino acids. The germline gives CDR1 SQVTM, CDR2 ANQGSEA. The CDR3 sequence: CSTTGGKNTEAFF. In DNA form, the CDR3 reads TGCAGTACTACAGGGGGGAAGAACACTGAAGCTTTCTTT. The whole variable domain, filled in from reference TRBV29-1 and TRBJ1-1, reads SAVISQKPSRDICQRGTSLTIQCQVDSQVTMMFWYRQQPGQSLTLIATANQGSEATYESGFVIDKFPISRPNLTFSTLTVSNMSPEDSSIYLCSTTGGKNTEAFFGQGTRLTVV.

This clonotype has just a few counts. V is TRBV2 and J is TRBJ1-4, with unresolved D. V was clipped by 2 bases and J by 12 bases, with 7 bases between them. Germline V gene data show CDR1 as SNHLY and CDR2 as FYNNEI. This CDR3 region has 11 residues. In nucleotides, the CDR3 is TGTGCCAGCAGTGAAATGGAGGAACTGTTTTTT. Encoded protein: CASSEMEELFF. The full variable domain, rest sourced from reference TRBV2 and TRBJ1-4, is EPEVTQTPSHQVTQMGQEVILRCVPISNHLYFYWYRQILGQKVEFLVSFYNNEISEKSEIFDDQFSVERPDGSNFTLKIRSTKLEDSAMYFCASSEMEELFFGSGTQLSVL.

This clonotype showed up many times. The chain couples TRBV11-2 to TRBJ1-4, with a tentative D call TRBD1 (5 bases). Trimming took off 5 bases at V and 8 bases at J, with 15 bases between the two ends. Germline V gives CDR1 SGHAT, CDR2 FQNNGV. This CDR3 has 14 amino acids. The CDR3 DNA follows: TGTGCCAGCAGCGTCGGGTACCAGGGAGAAAAACTGTTTTTT. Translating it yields CASSVGYQGEKLFF.

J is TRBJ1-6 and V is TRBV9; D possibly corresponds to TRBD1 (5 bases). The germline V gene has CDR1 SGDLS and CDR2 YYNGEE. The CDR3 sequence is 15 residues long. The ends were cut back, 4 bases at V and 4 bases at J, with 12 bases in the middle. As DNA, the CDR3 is TGTGCCAGCAGCCCCTCTGGGGGGTATAATTCACCCCTCCACTTT. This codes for CASSPSGGYNSPLHF.

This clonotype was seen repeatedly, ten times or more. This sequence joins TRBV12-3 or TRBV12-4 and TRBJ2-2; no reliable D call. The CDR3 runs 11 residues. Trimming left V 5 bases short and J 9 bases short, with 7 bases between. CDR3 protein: CASSPIRELFF. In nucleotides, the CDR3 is TGTGCCAGCAGTCCCATCAGGGAGCTGTTTTTT.

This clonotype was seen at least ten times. In DNA, the CDR3 is TGTGCCACCAGTGAAGCAGGGGGCGCCTATGGCTACACCTTC. It specifies CATSEAGGAYGYTF. This sequence joins TRBV24-1 and TRBJ1-2, with 8 bases fitting TRBD1. This CDR3 region has 14 residues. Trimming at V came to 4 bases and at J to 4 bases, leaving 4 bases not matched to a gene. The germline V gene has CDR1 KGHDR and CDR2 SFDVKD.

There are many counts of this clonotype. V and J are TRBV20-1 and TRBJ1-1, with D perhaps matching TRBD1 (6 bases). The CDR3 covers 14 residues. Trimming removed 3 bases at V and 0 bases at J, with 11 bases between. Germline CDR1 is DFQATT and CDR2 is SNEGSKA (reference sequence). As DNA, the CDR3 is TGCAGTGCTAGGTTAGGACAGATGAACACTGAAGCTTTCTTT. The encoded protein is CSARLGQMNTEAFF.